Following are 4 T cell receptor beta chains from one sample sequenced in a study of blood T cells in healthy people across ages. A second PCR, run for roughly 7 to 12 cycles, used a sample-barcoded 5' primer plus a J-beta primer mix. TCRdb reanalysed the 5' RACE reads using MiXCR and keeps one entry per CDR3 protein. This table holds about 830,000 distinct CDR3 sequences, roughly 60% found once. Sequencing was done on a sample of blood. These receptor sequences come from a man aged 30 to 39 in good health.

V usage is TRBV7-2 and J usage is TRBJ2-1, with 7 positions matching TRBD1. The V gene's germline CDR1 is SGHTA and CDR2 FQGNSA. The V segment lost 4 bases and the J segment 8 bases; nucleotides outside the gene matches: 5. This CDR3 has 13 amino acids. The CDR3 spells CASSSTGQYEQFF. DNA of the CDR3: TGTGCCAGCAGCTCGACGGGACAGTATGAGCAGTTCTTC.

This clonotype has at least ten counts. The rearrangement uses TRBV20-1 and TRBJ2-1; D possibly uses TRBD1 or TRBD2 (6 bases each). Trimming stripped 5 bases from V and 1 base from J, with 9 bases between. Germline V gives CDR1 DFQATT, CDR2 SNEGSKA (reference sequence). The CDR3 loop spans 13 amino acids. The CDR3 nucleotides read TGCAGTGCTTGGGGGGCGTCCTACAATGAGCAGTTCTTC. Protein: CSAWGASYNEQFF.

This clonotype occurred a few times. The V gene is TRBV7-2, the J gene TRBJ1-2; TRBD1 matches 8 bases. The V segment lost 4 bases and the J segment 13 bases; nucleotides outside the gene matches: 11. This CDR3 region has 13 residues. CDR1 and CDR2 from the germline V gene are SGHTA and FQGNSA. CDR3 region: CASSYRTGKDSTF. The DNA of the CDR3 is TGTGCCAGCAGCTACAGGACAGGGAAAGACTCCACCTTC.

The CDR3 loop is CASSDGGDYNEQFF. CDR3 coding DNA: TGTGCCAGCAGCGACGGGGGGGATTACAATGAGCAGTTCTTC. The chain combines TRBV4-2 with TRBJ2-1; 8 nucleotides align to TRBD2. This CDR3 spans 14 amino acids. Looked up from germline, CDR1 is LGHNA and CDR2 is YNFKEQ. The V segment lost 5 bases and the J segment 4 bases; nucleotides outside the gene matches: 4.